The entry below gives a single T cell receptor beta chain sequence along with its context. Its antigen is not known. The CDR3 runs to 14 residues. Trimming removed 7 bases from V and 4 bases from J; junction bases left unmatched: 9. Germline loops: CDR1 SGHNT, CDR2 YENEEA. The data stem from a study of T cell responses to AZD1222 COVID-19 vaccine. Regarding the study as a whole: Spike as a whole was targeted by vaccine-associated CD4 TCRs, dominant at 160-218 and 743-854. Unmutated regions of variants are reportedly targeted by nearly half of spike-specific TCRs. Just a handful of people given AZD1222 tested seropositive at baseline.

Method: immunoSEQ multiplex PCR; TCRdb's copy keeps in-frame clones and lacks some. The table lists roughly 120,000 clones, 92% of them singletons. The source is an adult who received the AZD1222 COVID-19 vaccine. The specimen was peripheral blood, collected 28 days after the second AZD1222 dose. The V gene is TRBV11-3, the J gene TRBJ1-1; 7 nucleotides line up with TRBD1. CDR3: CASNPTGSGTEAFF. The DNA of the CDR3 is TGTGCCAGCAACCCGACAGGGTCGGGCACTGAAGCTTTCTTT.